The 2 T cell receptor beta chains below all came from one sample that was sequenced in a study of T cell responses to AZD1222 COVID-19 vaccine. TCRdb's copy holds only in-frame clones and misses some; the assay was immunoSEQ multiplex PCR. The sample lists about 150,000 clones; 90% were seen once. Sequenced here: peripheral blood, sampled on day 0 of AZD1222 vaccination. The receptors were gathered from an adult in good health.

V usage is TRBV9 and J usage is TRBJ2-1; no firm D call. The CDR3 contains 15 residues. CDR1 is SGDLS and CDR2 is YYNGEE in the germline V gene. V lost 3 bases and J 2 bases, leaving 12 bases between the germline ends. CDR3: CASSADSPTYNEQFF. In DNA, the CDR3 is TGTGCCAGCAGCGCCGATTCCCCAACCTACAATGAGCAGTTCTTC.

The V and J genes are TRBV6-2 or TRBV6-3 and TRBJ2-3, with D possibly being TRBD2 (6 bases). V was shortened by 3 bases and J by 1 base, with 11 bases between the two germline ends. The CDR3 is made up of 15 amino acids. Germline values: CDR1 MNHEY, CDR2 SVGEGT. The CDR3 DNA reads TGTGCCAGCAGTTATGGAGAGCGGGGCACAGATACGCAGTATTTT. Translation: CASSYGERGTDTQYF.